This record covers a single TCR beta chain. The CDR3 has 18 residues. Germline CDR1 and CDR2: KGHDR and SFDVKD. The germline V and J ends were trimmed by 0 bases and 0 bases, with 11 bases remaining between them. These data belong to a study of T cells after yellow fever vaccination. Background on the study: Fractions of limited cellularity were prepared by means of SMART-Seq v4 Ultra Low Input.

TCR cDNA, made by 5'RACE template switching, carried an added universal primer site and UMIs. TCRdb re-called the 5' RACE reads through MiXCR, storing one row per CDR3 protein. The sample has roughly 160,000 distinct CDR3 sequences, 9.3% seen once. The V and J genes are TRBV24-1 and TRBJ2-6; D is possibly TRBD1 (6 bases). Sample: CD8+ T cells sorted from PBMCs, taken 45 days after the yellow fever booster vaccination. This TCR was recovered from a man between 18 and 29 years old who received the YFV17D yellow fever vaccine. The CDR3, as DNA: TGTGCCACCAGTGATTTGGGACAGATCCTCTCTGGGGCCAACGTCCTGACTTTC. Its translation: CATSDLGQILSGANVLTF.